This TCR beta chain stems from a study of beta chain features in type 1 diabetes. In the study overall: Analysis included 95 million to 140 million sorted cells drawn from all samples. Points from the study as a whole: Across all four CD4+ subsets, people with type 1 diabetes showed modestly shorter TCRB CDR3s. Patients' naive, central memory and Treg TCRB repertoires seemed closer to one another than those of healthy donors.

Cell sorting via CD45RO/CCR7/CD25/CD127/CD95/CD27 was performed to obtain CD4+ naive, central memory, regulatory and stem cell-like memory cells. J gave up 5 bases and V 4 bases, and 9 bases lay outside the gene matches. From germline, CDR1 is SGHRS and CDR2 YFSETQ. CDR3 length: 15 amino acids. Expressed TCRB transcripts were sequenced because the entire RNA isolate underwent reverse transcription. Profiling relied on immunoSEQ multiplex PCR, and the TCRdb table lists in-frame clones only, not all of them. There are under 300,000 clones in the sample; 11% occur only once, and over 0.015% lies in the top ten. This clone has just a few counts. Its antigen is unknown.

The material sequenced was naive CD4+ T cells from blood. The genes are TRBV5-1 and TRBJ2-7; 10 bases line up with TRBD2. This sequence was found in a young man with type 1 diabetes. CDR3 loop: CASSPRTSGGHEQYF. Here the CDR3 DNA reads TGCGCCAGCAGCCCAAGGACTAGCGGTGGGCACGAGCAGTACTTC.